This is a list of T cell receptor beta chains from one sample in a study of vaccination effects on CD4 cells after COVID-19. These receptors lack a known antigen. Data came from immunoSEQ multiplex PCR; TCRdb stores just in-frame clones and leaves some out. Here the sample spans approximately 70,000 clones, under 85% being singletons. This sample comprised CD4+ T cells from PBMCs cultured with HCoV-NL63 spike peptides, obtained before COVID-19 vaccination. The receptors come from a human donor who received a COVID-19 vaccine. Each CDR3 is given with its conserved first and last residue. Each record gives: V gene, CDR3 protein.

v_call: TRBV28; cdr3_aa: CAEGDRAGEKLFF
v_call: TRBV11-3; cdr3_aa: CASSSGGGLSTDTQYF
v_call: TRBV3-1/TRBV3-2; cdr3_aa: CASSQGNVQPQHF
v_call: TRBV6-2/TRBV6-3; cdr3_aa: CASSDTDTQYF
v_call: TRBV19; cdr3_aa: CASSIQENSPLHF
v_call: TRBV10-1; cdr3_aa: CASSDERNTGELFF
v_call: TRBV21-1; cdr3_aa: CASSKGRRTTGNTIYF
v_call: TRBV4-3; cdr3_aa: CASSQEPDTTNEKLFF
v_call: TRBV18; cdr3_aa: CASSPGTEAFF
v_call: TRBV7-8; cdr3_aa: CASSLRTGLDQPQHF
v_call: TRBV4-1; cdr3_aa: CASSQYLYPGGGTDTQYF
v_call: TRBV3-1/TRBV3-2; cdr3_aa: CAGGQGLADGLKTQYF
v_call: TRBV19; cdr3_aa: CASSTRSGTGKEAFF
v_call: TRBV29-1; cdr3_aa: CSVGTGQTEAFF
v_call: TRBV18; cdr3_aa: CASSPAPGQLYGYTF
v_call: TRBV14; cdr3_aa: CASSLGQVLWSPLHF
v_call: TRBV5-1; cdr3_aa: CASAGAENTEAFF
v_call: TRBV6-5; cdr3_aa: CASSSTSGGFLETQYF
v_call: TRBV6-5; cdr3_aa: CASSYDRDSRNEQFF
v_call: TRBV6-5; cdr3_aa: CASSSPAGGSYNEQFF
v_call: TRBV28; cdr3_aa: CASRGGLAQHF
v_call: TRBV10-2; cdr3_aa: CASTQTGKGYTF
v_call: TRBV5-6; cdr3_aa: CASSLADRDTGDTQYF
v_call: TRBV27; cdr3_aa: CASSSLPSGGANEQFF
v_call: TRBV12-5; cdr3_aa: CAGSGDGNTIYF
v_call: TRBV3-1/TRBV3-2; cdr3_aa: CASSQDKGNTQYF
v_call: TRBV7-2; cdr3_aa: CASSLGSGGYQPQHF
v_call: TRBV11-2; cdr3_aa: CASSLDRGSYNSPLHF
v_call: TRBV12-3/TRBV12-4; cdr3_aa: CASSWDRNTEAFF
v_call: TRBV19; cdr3_aa: CASKNLGQGSWVAFF
v_call: TRBV2; cdr3_aa: CASNPRDGHGYTF
v_call: TRBV18; cdr3_aa: CASSLASETNYGYTF
v_call: TRBV7-3; cdr3_aa: CASSDNGGDSPLHF
v_call: TRBV11-3; cdr3_aa: CASSQDGIQFF
v_call: TRBV7-6; cdr3_aa: CASSLGGRSYGYTF
v_call: TRBV11-3; cdr3_aa: CASSLGDSPLHF
v_call: TRBV4-3; cdr3_aa: CASSRGGSGGYTF
v_call: TRBV2; cdr3_aa: CASSDIGRGSQPQHF
v_call: TRBV18; cdr3_aa: CASSLVTMGSGLFF
v_call: TRBV24-1; cdr3_aa: CATSDFNRGRRPGELFF
v_call: TRBV29-1; cdr3_aa: CSVEGTGGGGANVLTF
v_call: TRBV7-3; cdr3_aa: CASSLAGGPSGELFF
v_call: TRBV6-5; cdr3_aa: CATGGEAWNYGYTF